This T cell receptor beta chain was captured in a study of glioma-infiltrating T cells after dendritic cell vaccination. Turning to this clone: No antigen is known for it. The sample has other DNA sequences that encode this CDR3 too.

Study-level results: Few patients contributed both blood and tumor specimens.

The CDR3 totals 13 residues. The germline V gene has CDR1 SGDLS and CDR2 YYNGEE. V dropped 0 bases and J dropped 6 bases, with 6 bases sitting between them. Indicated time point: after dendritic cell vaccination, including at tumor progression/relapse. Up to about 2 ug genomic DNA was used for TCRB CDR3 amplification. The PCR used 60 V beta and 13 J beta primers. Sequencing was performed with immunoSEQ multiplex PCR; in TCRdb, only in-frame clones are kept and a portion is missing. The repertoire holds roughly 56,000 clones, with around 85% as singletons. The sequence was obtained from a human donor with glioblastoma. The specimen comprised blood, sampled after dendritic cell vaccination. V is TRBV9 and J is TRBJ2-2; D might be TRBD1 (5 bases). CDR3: CASSVEGAGELFF. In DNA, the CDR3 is TGTGCCAGCAGCGTAGAAGGGGCCGGGGAGCTGTTTTTT. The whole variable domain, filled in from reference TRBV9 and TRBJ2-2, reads DSGVTQTPKHLITATGQRVTLRCSPRSGDLSVYWYQQSLDQGLQFLIQYYNGEERAKGNILERFSAQQFPDLHSELNLSSLELGDSALYFCASSVEGAGELFFGEGSRLTVL.